These 30 T cell receptor beta chains were all obtained from the same sample, sequenced in a study of control samples from healthy donors and cancer patients. Only in-frame clones appear in the TCRdb table, and some are missing; sequencing was by immunoSEQ multiplex PCR. The sample records 150,000 to 200,000 clones, around nine tenths being singletons. The sequenced sample was blood. The source of these receptors is a man aged 25 to 40 in good health.

This rearrangement joins TRBV7-3 to TRBJ2-7, with D possibly TRBD2 on 6 matching bases. Between the trimmed V and J ends, which lost 5 bases and 7 bases, there was a span of 15 bases. The CDR3 is 13 amino acids. In germline, CDR1 is SGHTA, CDR2 FQGTGA. The CDR3 sequence is CASSPHSGLEQYF. In DNA form, the CDR3 reads TGTGCCAGCAGCCCCCATAGCGGATTGGAGCAGTACTTC.

The chain combines TRBV27 with TRBJ1-2, with 11 bases matching TRBD1. V dropped 5 bases and J dropped 8; count of bases not matched to a gene: 10. CDR1 is MNHEY and CDR2 is SMNVEV in the germline V gene (reference sequence). The CDR3 runs to 15 residues. In nucleotides, the CDR3 is TGTGCCAGCAGTCCTGTGGGACAGGGGGACAGGGGCTACACCTTC. Translating gives CASSPVGQGDRGYTF.

V gene TRBV30 combines with J gene TRBJ2-3; no clear D gene. The CDR3 extends over 12 amino acids. V lost 5 bases to trimming and J lost 3 bases, with 9 bases between them. CDR1 GTSNPN and CDR2 SVGIG come from the germline V gene (reference sequence). CDR3 DNA sequence: TGTGCCTGGGGGTGGGTAACAGATACGCAGTATTTT. Translated: CAWGWVTDTQYF. The full variable domain, with the rest looked up from reference TRBV30 and TRBJ2-3, is SQTIHQWPATLVQPVGSPLSLECTVEGTSNPNLYWYRQAAGRGLQLLFYSVGIGQISSEVPQNLSASRPQDRQFILSSKKLLLSDSGFYLCAWGWVTDTQYFGPGTRLTVL.

The V call is TRBV5-6, the J call TRBJ1-4, with D possibly TRBD1 on 5 matching bases. The V and J ends lost 2 bases and 8 bases respectively, with 13 bases between them. Germline-derived CDR1 and CDR2 are SGHDT and YYEEEE. The CDR3 loop spans 14 amino acids. The CDR3 coding sequence is TGTGCCAGCAGCTTAAAACAGGACGGCGAAAAACTGTTTTTT. Translated: CASSLKQDGEKLFF.

As for this clone: The sample contains more than one DNA sequence encoding this CDR3. The chain links TRBV5-1 to TRBJ1-5; TRBD1 might be the D (6 bases). Germline V CDR1 and CDR2: SGHRS, YFSETQ. The V end was cut by 0 bases, the J end by 7 bases, with 8 bases between. CDR3 length equals 13 residues. CDR3 sequence reads: CASSLGGGQPQHF. CDR3 DNA sequence: TGCGCCAGCAGCTTGGGGGGGGGCCAGCCCCAGCATTTT.

A single count supports this clone. The chain employs TRBV5-1 and TRBJ1-6, with 7 nucleotides matching TRBD1. Losses at the gene ends were 1 base for V and 8 bases for J; bases not matched to a gene: 3. Germline assignment: CDR1 SGHRS and CDR2 YFSETQ. The CDR3 has 14 residues. The CDR3 region has the DNA TGCGCCAGCAGCTTGACAGGGGAGTATTCACCCCTCCACTTT. The encoded protein is CASSLTGEYSPLHF.

This chain links TRBV5-1 with TRBJ2-5; TRBD2 aligns across 15 bases. The J segment lost 1 base and the V segment lost 5 bases, leaving 3 bases of the junction unmatched. The germline V gene has CDR1 SGHRS and CDR2 YFSETQ. The CDR3 consists of 16 residues. CDR3 nucleotides: TGCGCCAGCAGTCAGGGACTAGCGGGAGGCCAAGAGACCCAGTACTTC. Protein sequence: CASSQGLAGGQETQYF.

The rearrangement joins TRBV4-3 to TRBJ1-3; 7 nucleotides line up with TRBD1. Looked up from germline, CDR1 is LGHNA and CDR2 is YSLEER. Unmatched junction bases numbered 8, after V lost 3 bases and J lost 0 bases. The CDR3 has 17 residues. The CDR3 region has the DNA TGCGCCAGCAGCCATGCGCCGACAGGGCCCTCTGGAAACACCATATATTTT. Amino acids: CASSHAPTGPSGNTIYF.

The chain recombines TRBV2 with TRBJ2-2; 7 bases are a match to TRBD2. Germline loops: CDR1 SNHLY, CDR2 FYNNEI. The CDR3 covers 15 residues. V lost 6 bases to trimming and J lost 1 base; unmatched junction nucleotides: 5. The CDR3: CASRALAWNTGELFF. DNA of the CDR3: TGTGCCAGCAGGGCACTAGCGTGGAACACCGGGGAGCTGTTTTTT.

This clone has a single count. The J gene is TRBJ1-1, the V gene TRBV15, with D maybe TRBD1 (5 bases). CDR1 and CDR2 from the germline V gene are LNHNV and YYDKDF (reference sequence). V was pared by 3 bases and J by 6 bases, with 17 bases between. The CDR3 length is 15 residues. The CDR3 DNA is TGTGCCACCAGCAGCGCTGTTAAAGGGACCCCTGAAGCTTTCTTT. Protein: CATSSAVKGTPEAFF.

The chain employs TRBV19 and TRBJ2-2, with D possibly matching TRBD2 (6 bases). The CDR3 is 15 amino acids. CDR1 and CDR2 (germline): LNHDA, SQIVND (reference sequence). Deletions cut 4 bases from V and 4 bases from J, with 13 bases between. The CDR3 nucleotides are TGTGCCAGTAGTACTGGGACTCCAATCACCGGGGAGCTGTTTTTT. Its translation is CASSTGTPITGELFF.

The sample holds a few counts of this clone. The chain combines TRBV6-4 with TRBJ1-2; 10 bases are a match to TRBD1. This CDR3 has 14 amino acids. Germline-derived CDR1 and CDR2 are MRHNA and SNTAGT. The trim removed 4 bases at V and 8 bases at J, leaving 7 bases unmatched. CDR3 residues: CASSAGTGAFGYTF. CDR3 DNA: TGTGCCAGCAGTGCCGGGACAGGGGCATTCGGCTACACCTTC.

This sequence joins TRBV4-2 and TRBJ1-1; possible D gene TRBD1, 5 bases. Trimming cost V 2 bases and J 2 bases, with 12 bases left between them. The CDR3 is 15 residues long. Germline assignment: CDR1 LGHNA and CDR2 YNFKEQ. The CDR3 region is CASSQPGTRNTEAFF. As DNA, the CDR3 is TGTGCCAGCAGCCAACCCGGGACGCGAAACACTGAAGCTTTCTTT.

This clone has more than one count but fewer than ten. V usage is TRBV10-1 and J usage is TRBJ2-7, with D tentatively TRBD1 (6 bases). Germline V CDR1 and CDR2: WNHNN, SYGVQD (reference sequence). The CDR3 length is 14 residues. Between the trimmed V and J ends, which lost 0 bases and 5 bases, there was a span of 11 bases. The CDR3 spells CASSESAGANEQYF. Written as DNA, the CDR3 is TGCGCCAGCAGTGAGTCGGCAGGGGCGAACGAGCAGTACTTC.

This clone was seen a few times. V and J are TRBV24-1 and TRBJ1-1; D not resolved. From germline, CDR1 is KGHDR and CDR2 SFDVKD. CDR3 length equals 13 residues. V dropped 5 bases and J dropped 1 base, with 7 bases sitting between them. The CDR3 nucleotides are TGTGCCACCAGTGGGGCGGGGAACACTGAAGCTTTCTTT. Its protein is CATSGAGNTEAFF.

The rearrangement links TRBV5-4 to TRBJ2-7; maybe TRBD1 (5 bases). The CDR3 loop spans 15 amino acids. Germline V gene lookup returns CDR1 SGHNT and CDR2 YYREEE (reference sequence). V was cut by 5 bases and J by 5 bases, with 20 bases left in between. The CDR3 loop reads CASSLYGQSGNEQYF. CDR3 nucleotide sequence: TGTGCCAGCAGTTTATACGGACAATCTGGGAACGAGCAGTACTTC.

This rearrangement joins TRBV6-2 or TRBV6-3 to TRBJ1-4, with a tentative D call TRBD1 (5 bases). The V gene lost 6 bases and the J gene lost 5 bases, with 19 bases spanning the gap. Looked up from germline, CDR1 is MNHEY and CDR2 is SVGEGT. CDR3 size: 16 residues. The CDR3 reads CASSPEGRGPNEKLFF. Written as DNA, the CDR3 is TGTGCCAGCAGCCCTGAGGGGCGCGGGCCGAATGAAAAACTGTTTTTT.

The CDR3 here is CATSAADLTETQYF. DNA for the CDR3: TGTGCCACCAGTGCCGCTGACTTGACGGAGACCCAGTACTTC. This rearrangement joins TRBV24-1 to TRBJ2-5; no clear D. There are 14 residues in the CDR3. The V end was cut by 5 bases, the J end by 5 bases, with 14 bases between. Looked up from germline, CDR1 is KGHDR and CDR2 is SFDVKD.

The rearrangement links TRBV9 to TRBJ1-1, with 9 nucleotides matching TRBD1. The V segment lost 4 bases and the J segment 4 bases; nucleotides outside the gene matches: 11. The length of the CDR3 is 16 residues. Germline V gene data show CDR1 as SGDLS and CDR2 as YYNGEE. CDR3 in DNA: TGTGCCAGCAGCCCCCGGGGGGGACAGGGCAGCACTGAAGCTTTCTTT. Protein sequence: CASSPRGGQGSTEAFF.

The chain recombines TRBV19 with TRBJ2-6; D is ambiguous. There are 15 residues in the CDR3. From germline, CDR1 is LNHDA and CDR2 SQIVND (reference sequence). Deletions cut 5 bases from V and 0 bases from J, with 8 bases between. The CDR3 nucleotides are TGTGCCAGTAGTCCTTGGAGCTCTGGGGCCAACGTCCTGACTTTC. It codes for CASSPWSSGANVLTF.

The chain combines TRBV5-4 with TRBJ2-7, with 10 bases that match TRBD2. CDR3 size: 14 residues. CDR1 is SGHNT, CDR2 YYREEE, per germline (reference sequence). V lost 4 bases to trimming and J lost 6 bases; unmatched junction nucleotides: 7. This CDR3 reads CASSRSGRATEQYF. The CDR3 DNA sequence: TGTGCCAGCAGCCGGAGCGGGAGGGCCACCGAGCAGTACTTC.

The J gene is TRBJ1-5, the V gene TRBV27, with D uncertain. The germline V and J ends were trimmed by 0 bases and 7 bases, with 10 bases remaining between them. The CDR3 is 14 amino acids. Germline values: CDR1 MNHEY, CDR2 SMNVEV (reference sequence). The CDR3 region is CASSLSGKLQPQHF. The CDR3 nucleotides read TGTGCCAGCAGTTTATCGGGGAAGCTCCAGCCCCAGCATTTT.

The chain recombines TRBV12-3 or TRBV12-4 with TRBJ2-7; tentative D call: TRBD2 (6 bases). Trimming removed 6 bases at V and 2 bases at J, with 11 bases between. This CDR3 contains 13 residues. This CDR3 is CASSPGTPYEQYF. CDR3 in DNA: TGTGCCAGCAGCCCCGGGACTCCCTACGAGCAGTACTTC.

The chain has TRBV18 and TRBJ1-5; 7 bases are a match to TRBD1. Germline CDR1 reads KGHSH; CDR2 reads LQKENI. Losses at the gene ends were 6 bases for V and 6 bases for J; bases not matched to a gene: 14. The CDR3 is 16 residues long. The CDR3: CASSPRQGEGGQPQHF. The CDR3, as DNA: TGTGCCAGCTCCCCTAGACAGGGAGAAGGGGGTCAGCCCCAGCATTTT. The whole variable domain, remainder taken from reference TRBV18 and TRBJ1-5, is NAGVMQNPRHLVRRRGQEARLRCSPMKGHSHVYWYRQLPEEGLKFMVYLQKENIIDESGMPKERFSAEFPKEGPSILRIQQVVRGDSAAYFCASSPRQGEGGQPQHFGDGTRLSIL.

The V call is TRBV30, the J call TRBJ1-5; D may be TRBD1 (5 bases). Germline V gene sequence: CDR1 GTSNPN, CDR2 SVGIG (reference sequence). The CDR3 consists of 19 residues. V lost 5 bases and J lost 0, with 26 bases in between. In DNA, the CDR3 is TGTGCCTGGTTCCGCCCCCGACAGAGAAACCTCTTTAGCAATCAGCCCCAGCATTTT. It translates to CAWFRPRQRNLFSNQPQHF.

The rearrangement links TRBV19 to TRBJ1-1; perhaps TRBD1 as D (5 bases). Between the trimmed V and J ends, which lost 3 bases and 7 bases, there was a span of 15 bases. CDR1 is LNHDA, CDR2 SQIVND, per germline (reference sequence). The CDR3 consists of 14 residues. The CDR3 is CASSIIIVRVEAFF. Written as DNA, the CDR3 is TGTGCCAGTAGTATTATTATCGTCAGGGTTGAAGCTTTCTTT.

The genes are TRBV30 and TRBJ2-7; D remains ambiguous. Trimming left V 3 bases short and J 2 bases short, with 5 bases between. Germline V gives CDR1 GTSNPN, CDR2 SVGIG (reference sequence). This CDR3 comprises 11 residues. The CDR3 DNA sequence: TGTGCCTGGAGCGCGACCTACGAGCAGTACTTC. Amino acid sequence: CAWSATYEQYF.

The gene calls are TRBV5-6 and TRBJ1-6; 11 bases align to TRBD1. With 0 bases clipped from V and 9 bases from J, the junction kept 5 bases outside the gene matches. Germline CDR1 SGHDT, CDR2 YYEEEE. CDR3 length: 16 amino acids. The CDR3 loop reads CASSLDGTGGRSPLHF. CDR3 nucleotide sequence: TGTGCCAGCAGCTTGGACGGGACAGGGGGACGTTCACCCCTCCACTTT.

For this clone: It is unclear where the CDR3 begins or ends on the DNA, so no DNA is shown, and the CDR3 is as TCRdb lists it. The CDR3 loop reads CASSSSDRGGTDTQYF. This chain connects TRBV25-1 to TRBJ2-3; the DNA was not compared with TRBD1, the D call given in the table. Including both end residues, the CDR3 is 16 amino acids long. CDR1 is MGHDK and CDR2 is SYGVNS in the germline V gene.

The chain uses TRBV5-1 and TRBJ2-7, with TRBD2 matching 9 bases. CDR1 is SGHRS, CDR2 YFSETQ, per germline. V lost 2 bases to trimming and J lost 2 bases; unmatched junction nucleotides: 11. The CDR3 runs to 17 residues. The CDR3 region is CASSLWNQAGGAYEQYF. CDR3 in DNA: TGCGCCAGCAGCTTATGGAACCAAGCGGGGGGTGCCTACGAGCAGTACTTC.